The clone carrying this T cell receptor (delta chain) is medium-sized in the sample. This entry is derived from a study of gamma-delta chains in newborns, infants, children. Study details: Microbial exposure reportedly drives polyclonal innate γδ T cell expansion after birth.

TCRdb re-called the reads through CATT. The table lists 8,600 or so delta-chain clones, 3% to 4% of them singletons. Trimming removed 0 bases from V and 1 base from J; junction bases left unmatched: 4. The CDR3 length is 19 residues. CDR1 and CDR2 from the germline V gene are GEAIGNYY and EKD. The sequenced sample was blood. The gene calls are TRDV2 and TRDJ3; 11 positions match TRDD3. The sequence came from a child who was a newborn, infant or young child, either healthy, febrile or measles-vaccinated (not recorded which). This CDR3 reads CACDTVLGDKSWDTRQMFF. CDR3 bases: TGTGCCTGTGACACCGTACTGGGGGATAAATCCTGGGACACCCGACAGATGTTTTTC.